This TCR beta chain is drawn from a study of blood T cell repertoires in COVID-19. On the study more broadly: Material from acute and convalescent COVID-19 was sourced from the United States, Italy and Spain. T cells, B-cell-depleted T cells, or PBMCs supplied cDNA or gDNA.

In the study's own analysis: Amplified reference gene primers provided the basis for estimating nucleated cell counts. The repertoire was sequenced with immunoSEQ multiplex PCR; TCRdb's copy has only in-frame clones and lacks some. V, J and clone size derive from that table, while D and trimming were established from the DNA sequence. The top ten hold 3% to 3.5% of the sample, which has approximately 240,000 clones, 84% seen once. This receptor was obtained from a young woman who had recovered from COVID-19. Sequences were obtained from peripheral blood.

In nucleotides, the CDR3 is TGTGCCAGTAGTGCCGGGACAGGAGATGAAAAACTGTTTTTT. This sequence encodes CASSAGTGDEKLFF. V gene TRBV19 combines with J gene TRBJ1-4; 8 bases line up with TRBD1. Per the germline V gene, CDR1 is LNHDA and CDR2 is SQIVND (reference sequence). CDR3 length: 14 residues. J gave up 6 bases and V 5 bases, and 5 bases lay outside the gene matches.